These T cell receptor beta chains were read from a single sample in a study of T cell repertoires in cytomegalovirus infection. TCRdb ran MiXCR on the reads and lists one entry per CDR3 protein. Of under 800,000 distinct CDR3 sequences listed, about 24% were seen once; the top ten hold around 8%. Input material: CD8+ T cells from PBMCs. Receptor source: a human donor in good health (CMV status not recorded). Some clones in this sample may be carry-over from other donors' samples. Each CDR3 is given without its conserved first and last residue. Each record gives: CDR3 protein, J gene, V gene.

ASSQRGEQF | TRBJ2-1 | TRBV14
ASSRSRGRFWNEQF | TRBJ2-1 | TRBV19
ASSWLEGGYNEQF | TRBJ2-1 | TRBV6-6
ASSLGTDSGNTIY | TRBJ1-3 | TRBV7-6
SATNFLAGGIYNEQF | TRBJ2-1 | TRBV20-1
ASSFVGRNTGELF | TRBJ2-2 | TRBV12-3/TRBV12-4
ASSPRQSNEKLF | TRBJ1-4 | TRBV7-9
ASINRGWNTEAF | TRBJ1-1 | TRBV28
ASSSKGGAGPEAF | TRBJ1-1 | TRBV6-1
ASSSGQGISNYGYT | TRBJ1-2 | TRBV7-9
SVNEQF | TRBJ2-1 | TRBV29-1
ASSLPEGQGFHNEQF | TRBJ2-1 | TRBV7-6
ASSSPTDWPETQY | TRBJ2-5 | TRBV7-9
ASSPLGHTDTQY | TRBJ2-3 | TRBV5-6
ATSSTWDSQETQY | TRBJ2-5 | TRBV15